Listed below are T cell receptor beta chains from one sample, sequenced in a study of blood T cell repertoires in COVID-19. The repertoire was sequenced with immunoSEQ multiplex PCR; TCRdb's copy has only in-frame clones and lacks some. The top ten clones hold roughly 2.9% of a sample with approximately 250,000 clones, more than 85% of them seen once. Sequencing used PBMCs or T cells enriched from blood (not recorded which). The source is a man aged 40-55 years who had been exposed to COVID-19. Each CDR3 is given with its conserved first and last residue. A D gene is named only where the DNA matches it firmly. Rows give clone size only sometimes, using once, few, many, or a class for an expanded clone.

cdr3_nt,cdr3_aa,v_call,clone_size,d_call,j_call
TGTGCCAGCCTCAAGGCGGGACAGGGTAGCGAAAAACTGTTTTTT,CASLKAGQGSEKLFF,TRBV28,NA,TRBD1,TRBJ1-4
TGTGCCAGCTCACCACGCTCAGGGCCCGCGAACACCGGGGAGCTGTTTTTT,CASSPRSGPANTGELFF,TRBV18,NA,NA,TRBJ2-2
TGTGCCAGCAGTGAAGGGGGGGGAAATGAGCAGTTCTTC,CASSEGGGNEQFF,TRBV2,NA,TRBD2,TRBJ2-1
TGTGCCAGCTCACCACTAGAACAGGGTCTGGACAATGAGCAGTTCTTC,CASSPLEQGLDNEQFF,TRBV18,NA,NA,TRBJ2-1
TGCAGCGTTGAAGATTGGGGCGGAGACCAAGAGACCCAGTACTTC,CSVEDWGGDQETQYF,TRBV29-1,NA,NA,TRBJ2-5
TGTGCCAGCAGCCCTCCAAGCGGGAGGGCCTACGAGCAGTACTTC,CASSPPSGRAYEQYF,TRBV3-1/TRBV3-2,NA,TRBD2,TRBJ2-7
TGTGCCAGCAGTTACGCAGGACAGGACAATGAGCAGTTCTTC,CASSYAGQDNEQFF,TRBV6-5,NA,TRBD1,TRBJ2-1
TGCGCCAGCAGCTTAGGGACAGGAGGATTCTCTGGAAACACCATATATTTT,CASSLGTGGFSGNTIYF,TRBV5-1,few,TRBD1,TRBJ1-3
TGCGCCAGCAGCCCCGGCGTCTGGAGGACAGGGATTAGAAACACTGAAGCTTTCTTT,CASSPGVWRTGIRNTEAFF,TRBV5-1,NA,TRBD1,TRBJ1-1
TGCGCCAGCAGCTTGGGACAGGGCGGGAACACTGAAGCTTTCTTT,CASSLGQGGNTEAFF,TRBV5-1,NA,TRBD1,TRBJ1-1
TGCGCCAGCAGCCCAACCGGGACATCCTATAATTCACCCCTCCACTTT,CASSPTGTSYNSPLHF,TRBV5-1,NA,NA,TRBJ1-6
TGCGCCAGCAGCCAGGGGACAGGGGACTATGGCTACACCTTC,CASSQGTGDYGYTF,TRBV5-1,NA,TRBD1,TRBJ1-2
TGTGCCTGGAGTTCAGGCCCCTTTGCCAGGGGGAAAGGAAACACCATATATTTT,CAWSSGPFARGKGNTIYF,TRBV30,NA,TRBD1,TRBJ1-3
TGTGCCAGCAGCCCCTCCCACGCGTCCACAGATACGCAGTATTTT,CASSPSHASTDTQYF,TRBV14,NA,NA,TRBJ2-3
TGTGCCAGCAGTGAAGACGCCGCGACTAGCGGGAGTGTAGCGGGAGAGACCCAGTACTTC,CASSEDAATSGSVAGETQYF,TRBV2,NA,TRBD2,TRBJ2-5
TGTGCCAGTAGTCCCCGGACTGGTAGCTCCTACGAGCAGTACTTC,CASSPRTGSSYEQYF,TRBV19,once,NA,TRBJ2-7
TGCGCCAGCAGTGATTTGGGGCGAACCTTCTTAGTGTCCAATGAGCAGTTCTTC,CASSDLGRTFLVSNEQFF,TRBV10-2,NA,NA,TRBJ2-1
TGTGCCACCAGTGACCCGCGGGGAGACTATGGCTACACCTTC,CATSDPRGDYGYTF,TRBV24-1,NA,NA,TRBJ1-2
TGTGCCAGCACCCCGGGACAGGGGGGAAGTACTGAAGCTTTCTTT,CASTPGQGGSTEAFF,TRBV6-5,NA,TRBD1,TRBJ1-1
TGTGCCAGCAGCCGGGGGGGGACCCTAAGGAATGAGCAGTTCTTC,CASSRGGTLRNEQFF,TRBV11-1,NA,TRBD2,TRBJ2-1
TGTGCCAGTAGTATATCCCCCCAACAGGGAGCAAAGGAGACCCAGTACTTC,CASSISPQQGAKETQYF,TRBV19,NA,NA,TRBJ2-5
TGTGCCAGCAGTGAGTTCACATCAAATTCCTACGAGCAGTACTTC,CASSEFTSNSYEQYF,TRBV6-1,NA,NA,TRBJ2-7
TGTGCCAGCATCAGGGGGCAGGGGCAGCCCCAGCATTTT,CASIRGQGQPQHF,TRBV28,NA,TRBD1,TRBJ1-5
TGTGCCAGCAGTTTCCGGGACAGTAATCAGCCCCAGCATTTT,CASSFRDSNQPQHF,TRBV28,once,TRBD1,TRBJ1-5
TGTGCCAGCAGCGGACTAGTGGAGACCCAGTACTTC,CASSGLVETQYF,TRBV2,NA,TRBD2,TRBJ2-5
TGTGCCAGCAGCATCGAAAGACTTGGAAACACCATATATTTT,CASSIERLGNTIYF,TRBV5-6,NA,NA,TRBJ1-3
TGCGCCAGCAGCTTGACTAGCGGGGCAAGCTCCTACGAGCAGTACTTC,CASSLTSGASSYEQYF,TRBV5-1,NA,TRBD2,TRBJ2-7
TGTGCCAGCAGCCACTCTAGCGGGAGTTCCGACGAGCAGTACTTC,CASSHSSGSSDEQYF,TRBV4-2,NA,TRBD2,TRBJ2-7
TGTGCCTGGAGTGTACTACAGGCCAATCAGCCCCAGCATTTT,CAWSVLQANQPQHF,TRBV30,few,NA,TRBJ1-5
TGTGCCAGCAGCCTGAGGACAGGGGTTAATTCACCCCTCCACTTT,CASSLRTGVNSPLHF,TRBV7-9,NA,TRBD1,TRBJ1-6
TGTGCCAGCAAAACGAGCGGGCCAGTTACAGATACGCAGTATTTT,CASKTSGPVTDTQYF,TRBV28,NA,NA,TRBJ2-3
TGTGCCAGCACCACAAGGACTAGCGGGATTAGCTCCTACAATGAGCAGTTCTTC,CASTTRTSGISSYNEQFF,TRBV21-1,NA,NA,TRBJ2-1
TGTGCCATTCCTAGTCTAAAAAGCGGGAGGGAGACCGGGGAGCTGTTTTTT,CAIPSLKSGRETGELFF,TRBV10-3,NA,TRBD2,TRBJ2-2
TGCGCCAGCAGCGCTTCTAGTCACGACTATGGCTACACCTTC,CASSASSHDYGYTF,TRBV5-1,NA,NA,TRBJ1-2
TGTGCCAGCAGCCCGTACGGGACTAGCGACTACAATGAGCAGTTCTTC,CASSPYGTSDYNEQFF,TRBV7-3,NA,TRBD2,TRBJ2-1
TGTGCCAGCAGCTCCCGAGGAGTACCGAAGGAGACCCAGTACTTC,CASSSRGVPKETQYF,TRBV7-9,NA,NA,TRBJ2-5
TGCAGTGCTATAATAGATACGCAGTATTTT,CSAIIDTQYF,TRBV20-1,NA,NA,TRBJ2-3
TGTGCCAGCCTCGGGATTGGCACTGAAGCTTTCTTT,CASLGIGTEAFF,TRBV19,NA,NA,TRBJ1-1
TGTGCCAGCAGCTTTCGAGCGGGAGGGTATAACGAGCAGTACTTC,CASSFRAGGYNEQYF,TRBV7-8,NA,TRBD2,TRBJ2-7
TGCGCCAGCAGCTTGGGGATTGGACTAGCGGGAGGAAATGAGCAGTACTTC,CASSLGIGLAGGNEQYF,TRBV5-1,NA,TRBD2,TRBJ2-7
TGTGCCAGCAGCTTGGATAGGGAGGAGACCCAGTACTTC,CASSLDREETQYF,TRBV5-6,NA,NA,TRBJ2-5
TGTGCCACCAGTGATTTAAGCGGGAGGAGCTCCTACAATGAGCAGTTCTTC,CATSDLSGRSSYNEQFF,TRBV24-1,few,TRBD2,TRBJ2-1
TGTGCCAGCAGCTTGGATGGAGACAGAGAGTGGTTCTTC,CASSLDGDREWFF,TRBV7-6,NA,NA,TRBJ2-1
TGTGCCAGCAGCCTAACTAGCGGGAGTGAAAACATTCAGTACTTC,CASSLTSGSENIQYF,TRBV7-2,NA,TRBD2,TRBJ2-4
TGCGCCAGCAGCCAAGACTCGGTCCAAAGCCGGGAGCTGTTTTTT,CASSQDSVQSRELFF,TRBV4-1,NA,NA,TRBJ2-2
TGTGCCAGCAGCCAAGGGGCAGCTAACTATGGCTACACCTTC,CASSQGAANYGYTF,TRBV4-2,NA,NA,TRBJ1-2
TGCGCCAGCAGCTTGACAGGGGAAGAGACCCAGTACTTC,CASSLTGEETQYF,TRBV5-1,NA,TRBD1,TRBJ2-5
TGTGCTAGTGGTTTGACCGGGACTTTAGACGAGCAGTACTTC,CASGLTGTLDEQYF,TRBV12-5,NA,NA,TRBJ2-7
TGTGCCAGCAGAGAAAACAGGGGGCCAGGAAACACCATATATTTT,CASRENRGPGNTIYF,TRBV2,NA,TRBD1,TRBJ1-3
TGTGCCACCGGTCGGACTAGCGGGAGTATGGATACGCAGTATTTT,CATGRTSGSMDTQYF,TRBV24-1,NA,TRBD2,TRBJ2-3
TGCGCCAGCAGCCAAGAGGGACTAGCGGGGCCGCAATTCAATGAGCAGTTCTTC,CASSQEGLAGPQFNEQFF,TRBV4-1,once,TRBD2,TRBJ2-1
TGTGCCAGCAGCGGAGGGGGCACCTCGTCTAACTATGGCTACACCTTC,CASSGGGTSSNYGYTF,TRBV5-5,NA,TRBD1,TRBJ1-2